The T cell receptor (beta chain) under discussion was sequenced for a study of shared clonotypes between healthy human individuals. Libraries were prepared by immunoSEQ multiplex PCR; TCRdb keeps only in-frame clonotypes and omits some of them. The sample consists of millions of clones, 85% to 95% of them appearing once. Naivety among CD8 cells was defined by CD45RO negativity and positive CCR7 selection, thereby excluding terminally differentiated effector memory CD45RA+ cells. The sequenced material came from naive CD8+ T cells from PBMCs. The TCR originated in a man aged 18-30 years in good health. Some clones in this sample may be carry-over from other donors' samples.

CDR3: CASSFGVTSNTGELFF. CDR3 coding DNA: TGTGCCAGCAGCTTTGGTGTGACTAGTAACACCGGGGAGCTGTTTTTT. The chain links TRBV11-2 to TRBJ2-2; perhaps TRBD2 as D (6 bases). Trimming shortened V by 3 bases and J by 2 bases, and 13 bases separated the two germline ends. This CDR3 is built from 16 residues. In germline, CDR1 is SGHAT, CDR2 FQNNGV.